The 18 T cell receptor beta chains presented below share a single source sample, sequenced in a study of T cells in Graves' hyperthyroidism and ophthalmopathy. Amplification of TCR beta CDR3 regions used RNA as the template. With the HTBI primer set, the TCR CDR3 went through a first round of RT-PCR. TCRdb called the multiplex PCR reads again in MiXCR, with one record for every CDR3 protein. The sample lists about 250,000 distinct CDR3 sequences; around 25% were seen once. The sequenced material came from blood. Receptors originate from a woman aged 35 to 49 with Graves' ophthalmopathy.

This clonotype was detected ten times or more. The junction departs from germline at one end; a sequencing error may be responsible. The rearrangement uses TRBV7-2 and TRBJ1-2; D ambiguous. The CDR3 contains 14 residues. Per the germline V gene, CDR1 is SGHTA and CDR2 is FQGNSA. The CDR3 sequence: CASSLEFSNYGYTF. The CDR3 coding sequence is TGCGCCAGCAGCTTAGAGTTCTCTAACTATGGCTACACCTTC.

This clonotype was counted many times. The gene calls are TRBV6-4 and TRBJ2-7; the match to TRBD2 covers 10 bases. Per germline, CDR1 MRHNA and CDR2 SNTAGT. The CDR3 is 17 amino acids. V lost 6 bases and J lost 6; bases outside the gene matches: 17. CDR3 DNA: TGTGCCAGCAGCAAGGGACAGCTAGCGGGAGTGGCCTCCGAGCAGTACTTC. This sequence encodes CASSKGQLAGVASEQYF.

This clonotype was seen many times. J is TRBJ1-2 and V is TRBV13; a possible D gene is TRBD1 (5 bases). This CDR3 spans 13 amino acids. V was clipped by 5 bases and J by 4 bases, with 11 bases between them. Germline V gene sequence: CDR1 PRHDT, CDR2 FYEKMQ (reference sequence). CDR3 bases: TGTGCCAGCAGCCGGCTTGACAGCTATGGCTACACCTTC. It translates to CASSRLDSYGYTF.

This clonotype has a count of ten or more. This chain connects TRBV6-5 to TRBJ2-7, with 7 bases matching TRBD1. The V segment lost 5 bases and the J segment 5 bases; nucleotides outside the gene matches: 6. The CDR3 contains 13 residues. From germline, CDR1 is MNHEY and CDR2 SVGAGI. DNA for the CDR3: TGTGCCAGCAGTCTCGGGACAGACCACGAGCAGTACTTC. Its protein product is CASSLGTDHEQYF.

This clonotype was seen many times. The V call is TRBV19, the J call TRBJ1-1; D is possibly TRBD1 (5 bases). The V and J ends lost 7 bases and 1 base respectively, with 10 bases between them. CDR1 is LNHDA and CDR2 is SQIVND in the germline V gene (reference sequence). CDR3 length equals 13 residues. The CDR3 region has the DNA TGTGCCAGTAAGAGGGGCTCGAACACTGAAGCTTTCTTT. This sequence encodes CASKRGSNTEAFF.

This clonotype came up many times. The chain combines TRBV19 with TRBJ2-7; D is uncertain. CDR1 and CDR2 from the germline V gene are LNHDA and SQIVND (reference sequence). The V gene lost 6 bases and the J gene lost 0 bases, with 12 bases spanning the gap. The CDR3 sequence is 14 residues long. The CDR3 DNA sequence: TGTGCCAGTAGCCGCGGCGGCTTCTCCTACGAGCAGTACTTC. Its translation is CASSRGGFSYEQYF.

The chain employs TRBV5-1 and TRBJ1-5, with TRBD1 matching 7 bases. CDR1 and CDR2 (germline): SGHRS, YFSETQ. J lost 4 bases, V lost 5 bases, and 6 bases had no gene match. This CDR3 has 14 residues. Here the CDR3 reads CASSPPGQNQPQHF. The CDR3 coding sequence is TGCGCCAGCAGTCCTCCGGGACAGAATCAGCCCCAGCATTTT.

This clonotype showed up many times. This sequence joins TRBV28 and TRBJ2-7; unclear D gene. Between the trimmed V and J ends, which lost 7 bases and 7 bases, there was a span of 14 bases. Germline V gene lookup returns CDR1 MDHEN and CDR2 SYDVKM. The CDR3 has 12 residues. The CDR3 sequence: CASNSGQREQYF. CDR3 bases: TGTGCCAGCAACTCCGGGCAACGGGAGCAGTACTTC.

V is TRBV15 and J is TRBJ1-2, with D unresolved. Germline V gene lookup returns CDR1 LNHNV and CDR2 YYDKDF (reference sequence). The ends were cut back, 0 bases at V and 7 bases at J, with 21 bases in the middle. CDR3 length equals 17 residues. This CDR3 is CATSRDIVERDGGGYTF. Here the CDR3 DNA reads TGTGCCACCAGCAGAGATATCGTGGAGAGGGATGGCGGTGGCTACACCTTC.

This clonotype was seen ten or more times. The chain is built from TRBV12-3 or TRBV12-4 and TRBJ2-7; D remains ambiguous. Trimming took 6 bases from V and 1 from J, leaving 13 bases between them. The CDR3 extends over 14 amino acids. The CDR3 DNA follows: TGTGCCAGCAGCCTAGTAGGTGGGTCCTACGAGCAGTACTTC. It codes for CASSLVGGSYEQYF.

This clonotype came up many times. The chain links TRBV6-1 to TRBJ2-7; 11 bases match TRBD2. The CDR3 sequence is 14 residues long. Per germline, CDR1 MNHNS and CDR2 SASEGT. V gave up 2 bases and J gave up 4 bases; unmatched junction bases: 1. CDR3 bases: TGTGCCAGCAGTGAAACTAGCGGGAGTTACGAGCAGTACTTC. It encodes CASSETSGSYEQYF.

This clonotype was observed a few times. The chain is built from TRBV7-2 and TRBJ1-1; 8 nucleotides align to TRBD1. J lost 2 bases, V lost 5 bases, and 7 bases had no gene match. From germline, CDR1 is SGHTA and CDR2 FQGNSA. This CDR3 has 15 amino acids. CDR3 nucleotide sequence: TGTGCCAGCAGCGCCCCCGGGACAGGAAACACTGAAGCTTTCTTT. It is translated as CASSAPGTGNTEAFF.

This clonotype was recorded many times. J is TRBJ1-1 and V is TRBV15, with TRBD1 matching over 7 bases. CDR3 length: 15 residues. The germline gives CDR1 LNHNV, CDR2 YYDKDF (reference sequence). After removal of 5 bases from V and 3 bases from J, the junction contained 9 bases not matched to a gene. The CDR3 nucleotides read TGTGCCACCAGCCCCCGGACAGGTGTTGACACTGAAGCTTTCTTT. Amino acids: CATSPRTGVDTEAFF.

This chain uses TRBV4-1 with TRBJ2-7, with D uncertain. The DNA matches TRBJ2-1 better at its end, which makes the J call doubtful. The CDR3 sequence is 15 residues long. The germline CDR1 and CDR2 sequences are MGHRA and YSYEKL. The CDR3 DNA sequence: TGCGCCAGCAGCCAAGCCCCCGGGCCACCCTACGAGCAGTTCTTC. Translating it yields CASSQAPGPPYEQFF.

This clonotype was recorded at least ten times. V and J are TRBV7-9 and TRBJ2-7, with TRBD1 as a possible D gene (5 bases). The V and J ends lost 4 bases and 2 bases respectively, with 15 bases between them. The CDR3 has 15 residues. Germline CDR1 SEHNR, CDR2 FQNEAQ (reference sequence). This CDR3 reads CASSSRDSVTYEQYF. In nucleotides, the CDR3 is TGTGCCAGCAGCTCGAGAGACAGCGTGACCTACGAGCAGTACTTC.

This clonotype was detected ten times or more. The chain links TRBV29-1 to TRBJ2-7; TRBD2 is a possible D gene (6 bases). The length of the CDR3 is 13 residues. The V gene lost 4 bases and the J gene lost 3 bases, with 13 bases spanning the gap. Looked up from germline, CDR1 is SQVTM and CDR2 is ANQGSEA. CDR3 DNA sequence: TGCAGCGTTGCCGAGACTAGATACTACGAGCAGTACTTC. As protein: CSVAETRYYEQYF.

The V call is TRBV9, the J call TRBJ1-3, with D unclear. V dropped 1 base and J dropped 0 bases, with 14 bases sitting between them. Per germline, CDR1 SGDLS and CDR2 YYNGEE. The CDR3 loop spans 17 amino acids. This CDR3 is CASSVQAGRPSGNTIYF. CDR3 nucleotides: TGTGCCAGCAGCGTACAGGCGGGCAGACCCTCTGGAAACACCATATATTTT.

This clonotype was seen ten or more times. This chain links TRBV4-1 with TRBJ2-7; no clear D gene. The CDR3 consists of 13 residues. Germline V gene data show CDR1 as MGHRA and CDR2 as YSYEKL. Trimming shortened V by 10 bases and J by 2 bases, and 15 bases separated the two germline ends. CDR3 DNA sequence: TGCGCCACCGGCCTCCAGACGACCTACGAGCAGTACTTC. It specifies CATGLQTTYEQYF.